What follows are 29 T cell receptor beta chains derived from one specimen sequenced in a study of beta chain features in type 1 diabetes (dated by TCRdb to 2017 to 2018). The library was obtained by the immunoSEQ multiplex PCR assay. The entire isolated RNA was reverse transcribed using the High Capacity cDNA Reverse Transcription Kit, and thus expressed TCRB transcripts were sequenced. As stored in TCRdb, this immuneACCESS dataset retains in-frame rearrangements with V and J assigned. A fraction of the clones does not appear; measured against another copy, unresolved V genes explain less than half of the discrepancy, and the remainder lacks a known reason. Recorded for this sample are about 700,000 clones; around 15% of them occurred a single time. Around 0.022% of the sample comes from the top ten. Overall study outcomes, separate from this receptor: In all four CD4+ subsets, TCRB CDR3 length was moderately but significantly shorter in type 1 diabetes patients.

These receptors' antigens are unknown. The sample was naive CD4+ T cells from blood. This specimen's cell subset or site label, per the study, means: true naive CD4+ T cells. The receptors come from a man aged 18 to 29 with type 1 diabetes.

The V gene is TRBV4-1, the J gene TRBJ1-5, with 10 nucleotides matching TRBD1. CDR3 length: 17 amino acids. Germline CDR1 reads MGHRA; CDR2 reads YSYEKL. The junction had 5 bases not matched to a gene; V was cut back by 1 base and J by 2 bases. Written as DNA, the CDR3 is TGCGCCAGCAGCCAAGGGGACAGGGGATGGGGCAATCAGCCCCAGCATTTT. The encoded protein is CASSQGDRGWGNQPQHF.

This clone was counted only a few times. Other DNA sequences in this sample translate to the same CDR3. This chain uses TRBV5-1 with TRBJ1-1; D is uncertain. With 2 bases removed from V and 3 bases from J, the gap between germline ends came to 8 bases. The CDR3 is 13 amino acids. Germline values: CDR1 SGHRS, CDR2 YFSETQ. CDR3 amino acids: CASSFGADTEAFF. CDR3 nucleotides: TGCGCCAGCAGCTTCGGCGCGGACACTGAAGCTTTCTTT. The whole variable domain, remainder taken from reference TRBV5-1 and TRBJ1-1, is KAGVTQTPRYLIKTRGQQVTLSCSPISGHRSVSWYQQTPGQGLQFLFEYFSETQRNKGNFPGRFSGRQFSNSRSEMNVSTLELGDSALYLCASSFGADTEAFFGQGTRLTVV.

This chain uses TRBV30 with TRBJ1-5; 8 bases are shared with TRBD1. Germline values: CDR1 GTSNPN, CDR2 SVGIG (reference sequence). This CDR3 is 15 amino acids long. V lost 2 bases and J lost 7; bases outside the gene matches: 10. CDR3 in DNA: TGTGCCTGGAGTACAGGACAGGGTGTTGACCAGCCCCAGCATTTT. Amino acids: CAWSTGQGVDQPQHF.

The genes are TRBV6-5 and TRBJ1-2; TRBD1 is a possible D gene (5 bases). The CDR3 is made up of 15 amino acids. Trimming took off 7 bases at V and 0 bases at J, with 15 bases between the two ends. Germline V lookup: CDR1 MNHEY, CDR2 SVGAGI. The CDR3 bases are TGTGCCAGCACATTAGCACAAGGGGCTAACTATGGCTACACCTTC. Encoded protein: CASTLAQGANYGYTF.

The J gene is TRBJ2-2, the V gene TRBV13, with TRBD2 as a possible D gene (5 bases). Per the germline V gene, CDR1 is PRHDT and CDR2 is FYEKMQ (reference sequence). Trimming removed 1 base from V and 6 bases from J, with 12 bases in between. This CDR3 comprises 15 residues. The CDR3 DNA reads TGTGCCAGCAGCTTAGTGCCGGGGTTTGCCGGGGAGCTGTTTTTT. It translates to CASSLVPGFAGELFF.

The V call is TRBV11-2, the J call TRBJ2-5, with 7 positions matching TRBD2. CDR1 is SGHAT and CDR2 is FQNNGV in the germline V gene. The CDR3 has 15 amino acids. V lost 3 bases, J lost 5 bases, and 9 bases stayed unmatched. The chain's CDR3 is CASSFPGGHRETQYF. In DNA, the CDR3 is TGTGCCAGCAGCTTCCCGGGGGGTCATCGGGAGACCCAGTACTTC.

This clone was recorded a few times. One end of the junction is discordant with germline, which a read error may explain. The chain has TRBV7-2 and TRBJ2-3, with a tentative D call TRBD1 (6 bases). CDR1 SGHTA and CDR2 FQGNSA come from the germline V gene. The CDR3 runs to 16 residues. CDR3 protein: CASSLAGTTLTDTQYF. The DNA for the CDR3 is TGTGCCAGCAGCCTAGCAGGGACAACACTCACAGATACGCAGTATTTT. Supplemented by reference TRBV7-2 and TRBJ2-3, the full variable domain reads GAGVSQSPSNKVTEKGKDVELRCDPISGHTALYWYRQSLGQGLEFLIYFQGNSAPDKSGLPSDRFSAERTGGSVSTLTIQRTQQEDSAVYLCASSLAGTTLTDTQYFGPGTRLTVL.

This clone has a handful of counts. The CDR3: CASSPRGWGAGDNEQFF. DNA for the CDR3: TGTGCCAGTAGTCCCCGGGGATGGGGAGCGGGGGACAATGAGCAGTTCTTC. The chain couples TRBV19 to TRBJ2-1; TRBD2 agrees at 8 bases. Germline V gene data show CDR1 as LNHDA and CDR2 as SQIVND (reference sequence). The CDR3 runs 17 residues. V gave up 5 bases and J gave up 5 bases; unmatched junction bases: 14.

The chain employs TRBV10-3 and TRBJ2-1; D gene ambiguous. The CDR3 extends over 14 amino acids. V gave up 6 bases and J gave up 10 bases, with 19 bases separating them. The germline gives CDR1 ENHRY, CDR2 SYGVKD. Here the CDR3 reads CAISSLDPYGEQFF. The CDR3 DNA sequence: TGTGCCATCAGCTCCCTGGACCCATACGGGGAGCAGTTCTTC.

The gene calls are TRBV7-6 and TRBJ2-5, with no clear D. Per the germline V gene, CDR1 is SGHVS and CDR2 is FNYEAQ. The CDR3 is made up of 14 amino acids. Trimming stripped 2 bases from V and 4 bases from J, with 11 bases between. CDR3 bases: TGTGCCAGCAGCTTATCAGGCAAGCCAGAGACCCAGTACTTC. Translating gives CASSLSGKPETQYF.

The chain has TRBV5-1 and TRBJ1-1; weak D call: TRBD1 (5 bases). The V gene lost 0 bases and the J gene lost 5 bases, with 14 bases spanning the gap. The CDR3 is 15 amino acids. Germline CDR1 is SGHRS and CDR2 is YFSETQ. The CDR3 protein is CASSLAEPWGTEAFF. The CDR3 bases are TGCGCCAGCAGCTTGGCCGAACCATGGGGGACTGAAGCTTTCTTT.

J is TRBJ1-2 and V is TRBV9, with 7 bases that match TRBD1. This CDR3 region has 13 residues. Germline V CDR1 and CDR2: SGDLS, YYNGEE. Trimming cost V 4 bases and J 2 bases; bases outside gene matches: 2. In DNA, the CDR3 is TGTGCCAGCAGCACAGGGGCAAACTATGGCTACACCTTC. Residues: CASSTGANYGYTF.

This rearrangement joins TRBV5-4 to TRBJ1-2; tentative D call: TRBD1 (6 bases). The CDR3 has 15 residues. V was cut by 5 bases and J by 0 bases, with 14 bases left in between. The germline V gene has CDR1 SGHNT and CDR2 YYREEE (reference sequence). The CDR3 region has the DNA TGTGCCAGCAGTCCTCAGGGGAAAGCTAACTATGGCTACACCTTC. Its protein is CASSPQGKANYGYTF.

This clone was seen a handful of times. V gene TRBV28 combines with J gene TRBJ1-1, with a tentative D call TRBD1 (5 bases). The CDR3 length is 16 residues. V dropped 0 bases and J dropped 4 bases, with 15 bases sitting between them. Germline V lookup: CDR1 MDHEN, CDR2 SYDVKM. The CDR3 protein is CASSLWSGLTGTEAFF. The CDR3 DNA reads TGTGCCAGCAGTTTATGGTCAGGGCTCACGGGCACTGAAGCTTTCTTT.

CDR3 sequence reads: CASSIGVTGELFF. CDR3 DNA: TGTGCCAGCAGCATTGGGGTTACCGGGGAGCTGTTTTTT. The chain couples TRBV7-9 to TRBJ2-2; D gene unclear. This CDR3 comprises 13 residues. Germline lookup yields CDR1 SEHNR and CDR2 FQNEAQ (reference sequence). V was shortened by 5 bases and J by 5 bases, with 9 bases between the two germline ends.

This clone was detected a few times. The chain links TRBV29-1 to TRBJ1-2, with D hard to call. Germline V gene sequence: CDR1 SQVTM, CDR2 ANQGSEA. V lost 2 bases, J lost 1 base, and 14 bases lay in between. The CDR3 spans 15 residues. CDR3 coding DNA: TGCAGCGTTGAAAGGAGTTATATCGGTAACTATGGCTACACCTTC. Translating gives CSVERSYIGNYGYTF.

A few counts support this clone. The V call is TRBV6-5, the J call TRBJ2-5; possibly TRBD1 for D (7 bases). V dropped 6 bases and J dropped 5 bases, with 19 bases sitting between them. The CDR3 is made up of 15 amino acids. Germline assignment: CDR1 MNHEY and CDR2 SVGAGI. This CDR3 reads CASRMDRSRGETQYF. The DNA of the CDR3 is TGTGCCAGCAGAATGGACAGGTCCCGGGGGGAGACCCAGTACTTC.

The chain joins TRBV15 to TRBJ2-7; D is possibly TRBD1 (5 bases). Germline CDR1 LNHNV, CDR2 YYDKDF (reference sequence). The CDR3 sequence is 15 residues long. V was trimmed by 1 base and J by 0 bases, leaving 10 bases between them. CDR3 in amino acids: CATSRAGAGSYEQYF. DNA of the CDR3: TGTGCCACCAGCAGAGCTGGGGCCGGCTCCTACGAGCAGTACTTC. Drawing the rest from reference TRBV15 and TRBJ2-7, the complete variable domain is DAMVIQNPRYQVTQFGKPVTLSCSQTLNHNVMYWYQQKSSQAPKLLFHYYDKDFNNEADTPDNFQSRRPNTSFCFLDIRSPGLGDTAMYLCATSRAGAGSYEQYFGPGTRLTVT.

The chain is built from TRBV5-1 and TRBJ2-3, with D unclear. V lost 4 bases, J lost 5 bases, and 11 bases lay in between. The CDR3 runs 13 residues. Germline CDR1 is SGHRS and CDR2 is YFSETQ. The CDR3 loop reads CASSLDGLDTQYF. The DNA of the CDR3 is TGCGCCAGCAGCCTCGACGGTTTAGATACGCAGTATTTT.

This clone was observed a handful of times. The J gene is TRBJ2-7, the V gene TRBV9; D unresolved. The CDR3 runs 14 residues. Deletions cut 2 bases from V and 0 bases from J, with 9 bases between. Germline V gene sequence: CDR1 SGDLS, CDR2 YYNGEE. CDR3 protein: CASSVGSISYEQYF. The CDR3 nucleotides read TGTGCCAGCAGCGTCGGCAGCATCTCCTACGAGCAGTACTTC.

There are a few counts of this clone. The CDR3 DNA follows: TGTGCCAGCAGCGTAGGTCACGGTCAAGAGACCCAGTACTTC. This gives the protein CASSVGHGQETQYF. V gene TRBV9 combines with J gene TRBJ2-5; D unclear. Deletions cut 0 bases from V and 2 bases from J, with 8 bases between. CDR1 is SGDLS, CDR2 YYNGEE, per germline. This CDR3 is 14 amino acids long.

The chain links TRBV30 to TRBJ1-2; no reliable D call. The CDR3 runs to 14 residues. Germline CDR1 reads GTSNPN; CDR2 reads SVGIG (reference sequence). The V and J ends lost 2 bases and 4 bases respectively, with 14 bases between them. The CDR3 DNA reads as TGTGCCTGGAGTATGGCCTATGGGTCCTATGGCTACACCTTC. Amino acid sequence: CAWSMAYGSYGYTF.

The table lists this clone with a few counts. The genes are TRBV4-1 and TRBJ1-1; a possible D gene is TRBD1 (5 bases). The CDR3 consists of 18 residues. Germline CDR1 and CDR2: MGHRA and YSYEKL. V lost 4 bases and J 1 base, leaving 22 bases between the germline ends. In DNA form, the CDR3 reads TGCGCCAGCAGCCGAACTCCGCAATCCGGGGCTAAGAACACTGAAGCTTTCTTT. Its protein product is CASSRTPQSGAKNTEAFF.

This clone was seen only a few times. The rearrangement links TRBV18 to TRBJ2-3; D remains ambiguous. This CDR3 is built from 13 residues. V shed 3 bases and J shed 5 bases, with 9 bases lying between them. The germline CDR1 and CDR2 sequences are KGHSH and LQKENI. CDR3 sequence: CASSPGLQDTQYF. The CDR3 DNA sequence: TGTGCCAGCTCACCGGGGTTGCAAGATACGCAGTATTTT.

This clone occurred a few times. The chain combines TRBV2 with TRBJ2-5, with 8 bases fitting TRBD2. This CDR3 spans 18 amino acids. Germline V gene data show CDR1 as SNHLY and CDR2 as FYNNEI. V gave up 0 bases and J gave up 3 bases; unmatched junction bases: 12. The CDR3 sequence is CASSEARAMGLGKETQYF. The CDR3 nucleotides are TGTGCCAGCAGTGAAGCGAGGGCTATGGGACTAGGGAAAGAGACCCAGTACTTC.

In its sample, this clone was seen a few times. CDR3 sequence (DNA): TGTGCCAGCAGCTTAGCCCCGGCAGAGACCCAGTACTTC. Translation gives CASSLAPAETQYF. The chain employs TRBV7-2 and TRBJ2-5; D unresolved. V lost 0 bases, J lost 4 bases, and 6 bases lay in between. CDR3 length: 13 residues. Germline V gene data show CDR1 as SGHTA and CDR2 as FQGNSA.

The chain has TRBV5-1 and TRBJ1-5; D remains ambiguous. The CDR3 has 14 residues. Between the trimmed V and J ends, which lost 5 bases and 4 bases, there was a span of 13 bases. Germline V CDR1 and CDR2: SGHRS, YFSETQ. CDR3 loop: CASSPNGLNQPQHF. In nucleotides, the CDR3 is TGCGCCAGCAGTCCTAACGGGCTTAATCAGCCCCAGCATTTT.

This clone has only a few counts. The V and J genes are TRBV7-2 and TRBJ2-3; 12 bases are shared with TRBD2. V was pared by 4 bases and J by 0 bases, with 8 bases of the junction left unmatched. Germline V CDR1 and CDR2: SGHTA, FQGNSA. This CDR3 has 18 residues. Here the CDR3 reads CASSSTSGGTTSTDTQYF. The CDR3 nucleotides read TGTGCCAGCAGCTCGACTAGCGGGGGAACGACTAGCACAGATACGCAGTATTTT. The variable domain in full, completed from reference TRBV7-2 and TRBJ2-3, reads GAGVSQSPSNKVTEKGKDVELRCDPISGHTALYWYRQSLGQGLEFLIYFQGNSAPDKSGLPSDRFSAERTGGSVSTLTIQRTQQEDSAVYLCASSSTSGGTTSTDTQYFGPGTRLTVL.

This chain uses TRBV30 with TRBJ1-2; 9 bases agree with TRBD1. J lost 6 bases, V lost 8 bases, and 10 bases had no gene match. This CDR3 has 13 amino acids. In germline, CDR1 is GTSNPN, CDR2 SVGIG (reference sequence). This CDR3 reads CAHTGGRRDGYTF. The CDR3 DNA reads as TGTGCCCACACAGGGGGCAGGAGGGATGGCTACACCTTC.